These 5 T cell receptor beta chains came from one sample sequenced in a study of blood T cell repertoires in COVID-19. The repertoire was sequenced with immunoSEQ multiplex PCR; TCRdb's copy has only in-frame clones and lacks some. Of 98,000 or so clones listed, more than 85% are singletons. Material for sequencing was peripheral blood. These receptors were obtained from a human donor in a cohort sampled during active COVID-19.

The chain uses TRBV18 and TRBJ1-6; D remains unclear. CDR3 length: 15 residues. V lost 7 bases and J 0 bases, leaving 10 bases between the germline ends. Germline-derived CDR1 and CDR2 are KGHSH and LQKENI. The CDR3 DNA sequence: TGTGCCAGCTTCGAGGTCCTCTCCTATAATTCACCCCTCCACTTT. Translating it yields CASFEVLSYNSPLHF.

V is TRBV18 and J is TRBJ2-3, with TRBD1 as a possible D gene (6 bases). Per the germline V gene, CDR1 is KGHSH and CDR2 is LQKENI. V lost 2 bases, J lost 5 bases, and 14 bases lay in between. This CDR3 contains 15 residues. CDR3 loop: CASSPEAGVLDTQYF. The CDR3 nucleotides are TGTGCCAGCTCACCAGAGGCAGGGGTTCTAGATACGCAGTATTTT.

This chain connects TRBV11-3 to TRBJ2-1; TRBD2 matches at 8 bases. Germline lookup yields CDR1 SGHNT and CDR2 YENEEA. CDR3 length equals 15 residues. Trimming took 5 bases from V and 5 from J; bases not matched to a gene: 8. For the CDR3, the DNA is TGTGCCAGCAGCCCGAGCGGGAGCCTTCACAATGAGCAGTTCTTC. It encodes CASSPSGSLHNEQFF. Looking up the rest from reference TRBV11-3 and TRBJ2-1 gives the full variable domain: EAGVVQSPRYKIIEKKQPVAFWCNPISGHNTLYWYLQNLGQGPELLIRYENEEAVDDSQLPKDRFSAERLKGVDSTLKIQPAELGDSAVYLCASSPSGSLHNEQFFGPGTRLTVL.

Worth noting for this clone: Other DNA sequences in this specimen translate into the identical CDR3. This chain links TRBV2 with TRBJ1-2; D is possibly TRBD1 (6 bases). This CDR3 comprises 15 residues. V lost 0 bases, J lost 2 bases, and 10 bases lay in between. Per the germline V gene, CDR1 is SNHLY and CDR2 is FYNNEI. The CDR3 is CASSEAGGANYGYTF. Written as DNA, the CDR3 is TGTGCCAGCAGTGAAGCAGGGGGAGCCAACTATGGCTACACCTTC.

This sequence joins TRBV4-1 and TRBJ2-3; the match to TRBD2 covers 8 bases. Germline V gene sequence: CDR1 MGHRA, CDR2 YSYEKL. The CDR3 extends over 16 amino acids. Trimming took 0 bases from V and 6 from J; bases not matched to a gene: 8. The CDR3 region has the DNA TGCGCCAGCAGCCAAGATGGGACTAGAGGTATTGATACGCAGTATTTT. It codes for CASSQDGTRGIDTQYF.